These 28 T cell receptor beta chains were sequenced from one sample in a study of cytomegalovirus exposure and HLA in healthy donors. A multiplex PCR was run with 60 Vbeta primers and 13 Jbeta primers. Clones were sequenced by immunoSEQ multiplex PCR, and TCRdb holds only the in-frame ones, with some missing. In the table there are about 150,000 clones, around 85% of which are singletons. Material for sequencing was PBMCs. The receptor set was obtained from a male donor in good health and CMV-seronegative.

J is TRBJ2-1 and V is TRBV27; 15 bases are a match to TRBD2. This CDR3 region has 15 residues. The germline gives CDR1 MNHEY, CDR2 SMNVEV (reference sequence). The J segment lost 7 bases and the V segment lost 2 bases, leaving 0 bases of the junction unmatched. The CDR3 bases are TGTGCCAGCAGTTTAGGACTAGCGGGGGGGAATGAGCAGTTCTTC. This gives the protein CASSLGLAGGNEQFF.

This chain joins TRBV11-2 and TRBJ1-2; D is unclear. With 0 bases removed from V and 4 bases from J, the gap between germline ends came to 6 bases. Germline CDR1 and CDR2: SGHAT and FQNNGV. The CDR3 has 13 residues. The CDR3 sequence is CASSLEGSYGYTF. The CDR3 bases are TGTGCCAGCAGCTTAGAGGGCAGCTATGGCTACACCTTC.

This chain uses TRBV2 with TRBJ1-3, with a weak D call TRBD1 (5 bases). Trimming shortened V by 7 bases and J by 0 bases, and 16 bases separated the two germline ends. Germline V gives CDR1 SNHLY, CDR2 FYNNEI. The CDR3 runs 16 residues. The CDR3 DNA follows: TGTGCCAGCAACACTGAATGGGGCTCCTCTGGAAACACCATATATTTT. Its translation: CASNTEWGSSGNTIYF.

CDR3 region: CASSTGQGGNQPQHF. The CDR3 nucleotides are TGTGCCAGCAGTACAGGACAGGGAGGCAATCAGCCCCAGCATTTT. The chain employs TRBV6-5 and TRBJ1-5; 8 bases agree with TRBD1. Germline values: CDR1 MNHEY, CDR2 SVGAGI. J gave up 2 bases and V 5 bases, and 5 bases lay outside the gene matches. The CDR3 consists of 15 residues.

The rearrangement links TRBV19 to TRBJ1-5; D may be TRBD1 (5 bases). Trimming pared 3 bases from V and 5 bases from J, leaving 14 bases between. The V gene's germline CDR1 is LNHDA and CDR2 SQIVND (reference sequence). The CDR3 length is 15 residues. CDR3 sequence: CASSIGGEPYQPQHF. CDR3 in DNA: TGTGCCAGTAGTATTGGGGGGGAACCTTATCAGCCCCAGCATTTT.

J is TRBJ1-1 and V is TRBV5-1; no firm D call. V shed 0 bases and J shed 0 bases, with 9 bases lying between them. The CDR3 is made up of 15 amino acids. Germline V gene data show CDR1 as SGHRS and CDR2 as YFSETQ. The CDR3 here is CASSLEAGLNTEAFF. DNA for the CDR3: TGCGCCAGCAGCTTGGAGGCGGGGTTGAACACTGAAGCTTTCTTT.

In its sample, this clone was seen once. This CDR3 is also generated by other DNA sequences in the sample. The chain employs TRBV11-2 and TRBJ1-2, with D maybe TRBD1 (5 bases). The CDR3 loop spans 15 amino acids. Trimming left V 4 bases short and J 5 bases short, with 17 bases between. CDR1 is SGHAT and CDR2 is FQNNGV in the germline V gene. CDR3 residues: CASSSNGRAGYGYTF. CDR3 in DNA: TGTGCCAGCAGCTCAAACGGCAGGGCAGGGTATGGCTACACCTTC. Together with reference TRBV11-2 and TRBJ1-2, the CDR3 gives the full variable domain: EAGVAQSPRYKIIEKRQSVAFWCNPISGHATLYWYQQILGQGPKLLIQFQNNGVVDDSQLPKDRFSAERLKGVDSTLKIQPAKLEDSAVYLCASSSNGRAGYGYTFGSGTRLTVV.

The J gene is TRBJ1-1, the V gene TRBV10-3; no clear D. Trimming removed 5 bases from V and 1 base from J, with 8 bases in between. The CDR3 spans 13 residues. Germline V CDR1 and CDR2: ENHRY, SYGVKD. The CDR3 loop is CAISNRENTEAFF. CDR3 nucleotides: TGTGCCATCAGTAACCGGGAGAACACTGAAGCTTTCTTT.

CDR3 in DNA: TGCGCCAGCAGCCAAGAGTGGACTGCCCTTTCAGAGACCCAGTACTTC. Protein product: CASSQEWTALSETQYF. V usage is TRBV4-3 and J usage is TRBJ2-5; D perhaps matches TRBD2 (5 bases). CDR1 is LGHNA and CDR2 is YSLEER in the germline V gene. The V gene lost 0 bases and the J gene lost 4 bases, with 15 bases spanning the gap. The CDR3 is 16 amino acids.

The chain employs TRBV2 and TRBJ1-1; D perhaps matches TRBD1 (6 bases). V lost 3 bases to trimming and J lost 0 bases, with 8 bases between them. The CDR3 totals 14 residues. Germline CDR1 is SNHLY and CDR2 is FYNNEI. The CDR3 region is CASSDTGMNTEAFF. In nucleotides, the CDR3 is TGTGCCAGCAGTGATACAGGGATGAACACTGAAGCTTTCTTT. The whole variable domain, filled in from reference TRBV2 and TRBJ1-1, reads EPEVTQTPSHQVTQMGQEVILRCVPISNHLYFYWYRQILGQKVEFLVSFYNNEISEKSEIFDDQFSVERPDGSNFTLKIRSTKLEDSAMYFCASSDTGMNTEAFFGQGTRLTVV.

This clone was observed a handful of times. J is TRBJ1-4 and V is TRBV7-9; a possible D gene is TRBD1 (6 bases). CDR3 length: 14 amino acids. With 5 bases removed from V and 8 bases from J, the gap between germline ends came to 15 bases. Germline assignment: CDR1 SEHNR and CDR2 FQNEAQ (reference sequence). The CDR3 protein is CASSPQGFQEKLFF. For the CDR3, the DNA is TGTGCCAGCAGCCCACAGGGTTTTCAGGAAAAACTGTTTTTT.

The chain recombines TRBV7-6 with TRBJ2-2, with 11 bases matching TRBD2. Trimming at V came to 3 bases and at J to 1 base, leaving 4 bases not matched to a gene. The CDR3 extends over 17 amino acids. Germline V gene sequence: CDR1 SGHVS, CDR2 FNYEAQ. The CDR3 DNA is TGTGCCAGCAGCTTGGGCACTAGCGGGGGGAACACCGGGGAGCTGTTTTTT. Protein product: CASSLGTSGGNTGELFF.

The chain joins TRBV27 to TRBJ2-2; tentatively, D is TRBD1 (6 bases). The CDR3 is 14 amino acids. CDR1 and CDR2 (germline): MNHEY, SMNVEV (reference sequence). Trimming took off 7 bases at V and 1 base at J, with 10 bases between the two ends. DNA of the CDR3: TGTGCCAGCACCTGGACAGTGAACACCGGGGAGCTGTTTTTT. The encoded protein is CASTWTVNTGELFF.

This chain uses TRBV10-3 with TRBJ1-4; a possible D gene is TRBD1 (6 bases). The germline CDR1 and CDR2 sequences are ENHRY and SYGVKD. The CDR3 contains 14 residues. The V and J ends lost 6 bases and 0 bases respectively, with 8 bases between them. CDR3 nucleotides: TGTGCCATCAGACCAGGGGCAACTAATGAAAAACTGTTTTTT. Translation: CAIRPGATNEKLFF.

Written as DNA, the CDR3 is TGTGCCAGCAGCGCCGCGGGGGGAGACAGCTATGGCTACACCTTC. Protein: CASSAAGGDSYGYTF. The chain has TRBV4-2 and TRBJ1-2; possible D gene TRBD1, 5 bases. Germline loops: CDR1 LGHNA, CDR2 YNFKEQ. This CDR3 spans 15 amino acids. Deletions cut 5 bases from V and 4 bases from J, with 17 bases between.

The rearrangement links TRBV18 to TRBJ2-7; D remains unclear. CDR1 and CDR2 (germline): KGHSH, LQKENI. The CDR3 spans 14 residues. V lost 0 bases and J lost 6, with 12 bases in between. Here the CDR3 reads CASSPPSQTLEQYF. The CDR3 DNA follows: TGTGCCAGCTCACCACCTTCACAGACACTCGAGCAGTACTTC.

This clone was counted only a few times. The rearrangement links TRBV6-6 to TRBJ2-2; TRBD1 might be the D (6 bases). This CDR3 region has 16 residues. Trimming removed 5 bases from V and 5 bases from J, with 18 bases in between. CDR1 and CDR2 (germline): MNHNY, SVGAGI (reference sequence). This chain's CDR3 is CASSPPQGSGTGELFF. The DNA for the CDR3 is TGTGCCAGCAGTCCTCCACAGGGATCGGGTACCGGGGAGCTGTTTTTT.

V is TRBV19 and J is TRBJ1-2, with D possibly matching TRBD1 (5 bases). Germline lookup yields CDR1 LNHDA and CDR2 SQIVND (reference sequence). The CDR3 runs to 15 residues. The ends were cut back, 4 bases at V and 3 bases at J, with 15 bases in the middle. The CDR3 sequence: CASSTLKQDYYGYTF. CDR3 sequence (DNA): TGTGCCAGTAGTACCCTAAAACAGGATTACTATGGCTACACCTTC.

This clone was counted between two and nine times. This sequence joins TRBV5-1 and TRBJ2-2; 7 nucleotides agree with TRBD2. After removal of 4 bases from V and 6 bases from J, the junction contained 9 bases not matched to a gene. The CDR3 contains 15 residues. CDR1 is SGHRS, CDR2 YFSETQ, per germline. CDR3 loop: CASSVPGLSAGELFF. Written as DNA, the CDR3 is TGCGCCAGCAGCGTCCCGGGACTATCGGCCGGGGAGCTGTTTTTT.

This clone occurred once. V and J are TRBV7-2 and TRBJ2-5; D is perhaps TRBD2 (6 bases). CDR3 length: 12 residues. Trimming took 5 bases from V and 5 from J, leaving 9 bases between them. Germline V CDR1 and CDR2: SGHTA, FQGNSA. CDR3 in DNA: TGTGCCAGCAGCGGGACTGGGGAGACCCAGTACTTC. Its translation: CASSGTGETQYF.

This chain connects TRBV9 to TRBJ1-2; 7 positions agree with TRBD1. The V segment lost 3 bases and the J segment 6 bases; nucleotides outside the gene matches: 8. The CDR3 loop spans 14 amino acids. Germline values: CDR1 SGDLS, CDR2 YYNGEE. The CDR3 DNA is TGTGCCAGCAGCGCCCGACAGGGTTACGATGGCTACACCTTC. Protein product: CASSARQGYDGYTF.

The chain uses TRBV30 and TRBJ1-6; D gene unclear. The CDR3 extends over 17 amino acids. Trimming stripped 1 base from V and 8 bases from J, with 21 bases between. Germline lookup yields CDR1 GTSNPN and CDR2 SVGIG (reference sequence). The CDR3 region has the DNA TGTGCCTGGAGTGGCCTCGGCGGGCTTGCGGGCTATTCACCCCTCCACTTT. It specifies CAWSGLGGLAGYSPLHF.

This chain uses TRBV19 with TRBJ2-7; tentatively, D is TRBD1 (5 bases). Trimming removed 4 bases at V and 3 bases at J, with 16 bases between. The germline V gene has CDR1 LNHDA and CDR2 SQIVND (reference sequence). CDR3 size: 15 residues. The CDR3 here is CASSRGTQADYEQYF. The CDR3 region has the DNA TGTGCCAGTAGTAGGGGAACACAGGCGGACTACGAGCAGTACTTC.

V and J are TRBV6-1 and TRBJ1-1, with D perhaps TRBD1 (5 bases). The germline V gene has CDR1 MNHNS and CDR2 SASEGT. The CDR3 length is 14 residues. Trimming removed 4 bases at V and 2 bases at J, with 11 bases between. CDR3 region: CASSAVTGNTEAFF. The CDR3, as DNA: TGTGCCAGCAGTGCTGTAACAGGAAACACTGAAGCTTTCTTT.

The J gene is TRBJ1-5, the V gene TRBV9; no definite D call. This CDR3 spans 13 amino acids. V lost 0 bases to trimming and J lost 7 bases, with 8 bases between them. Looked up from germline, CDR1 is SGDLS and CDR2 is YYNGEE. CDR3 coding DNA: TGTGCCAGCAGCGTAGATGGCTCCCAGCCCCAGCATTTT. This encodes CASSVDGSQPQHF.

The gene calls are TRBV7-2 and TRBJ2-1; TRBD1 aligns across 7 bases. This CDR3 has 15 residues. Per the germline V gene, CDR1 is SGHTA and CDR2 is FQGNSA. The junction had 5 bases not matched to a gene; V was cut back by 4 bases and J by 2 bases. DNA for the CDR3: TGTGCCAGCAGCTGGACAGGTGAGCCCTACAATGAGCAGTTCTTC. Translation: CASSWTGEPYNEQFF.

This chain connects TRBV2 to TRBJ1-2, with D perhaps matching TRBD1 (5 bases). V lost 6 bases to trimming and J lost 4 bases, with 18 bases between them. CDR1 is SNHLY, CDR2 FYNNEI, per germline. CDR3 length: 15 residues. The CDR3 protein is CASSGDFGGTYGYTF. For the CDR3, the DNA is TGTGCCAGCAGCGGGGACTTCGGGGGAACCTATGGCTACACCTTC.

This chain links TRBV30 with TRBJ1-6; D is ambiguous. Germline V CDR1 and CDR2: GTSNPN, SVGIG (reference sequence). V dropped 1 base and J dropped 7 bases, with 8 bases sitting between them. The CDR3 extends over 13 amino acids. CDR3 protein: CAWSALVNSPLHF. The DNA of the CDR3 is TGTGCCTGGAGTGCGCTAGTAAATTCACCCCTCCACTTT. The full variable domain, its missing parts supplied by reference TRBV30 and TRBJ1-6, is SQTIHQWPATLVQPVGSPLSLECTVEGTSNPNLYWYRQAAGRGLQLLFYSVGIGQISSEVPQNLSASRPQDRQFILSSKKLLLSDSGFYLCAWSALVNSPLHFGNGTRLTVT.